The TCR beta chain under discussion was sequenced for a study of naive and memory T cell subsets. Ligated cDNA underwent four rounds of PCR with nested alpha and beta constant region primers and SP2. A single record per CDR3 protein comes from TCRdb applying MiXCR to the 5' RACE reads. The data contain some 60,000 distinct CDR3 sequences, around 8% of them singletons. TCR cDNA received a 3' ligated oligonucleotide that carried a UMI. Reverse transcription used DNase-treated unsorted total RNA, aiming for about 1 to 1,100 ng. This clonotype was observed a few times. The V and J ends lost 2 bases and 0 bases, in that order; junction bases with no gene match: 10. Germline values: CDR1 DFQATT, CDR2 SNEGSKA (reference sequence). This CDR3 has 17 residues.

This receptor was taken from a female donor in good health. V usage is TRBV20-1 and J usage is TRBJ2-3; 8 positions match TRBD2. The CDR3 here is CSARRPGGGTSTDTQYF. The DNA for the CDR3 is TGCAGTGCTAGACGTCCCGGCGGGGGGACTAGCACAGATACGCAGTATTTT.